The 4 T cell receptor beta chains below all came from one sample that was sequenced in a study of T cell responses to AZD1222 COVID-19 vaccine. The assay was immunoSEQ multiplex PCR, and TCRdb's table has in-frame clones only and misses some. The sample lists some 140,000 clones; approximately 90% were seen once. The sample consisted of peripheral blood, taken on day 0 of AZD1222 vaccination. These receptors were collected from an adult in good health.

The rearrangement links TRBV11-2 to TRBJ2-1; 9 bases are a match to TRBD2. V lost 2 bases and J lost 3; bases outside the gene matches: 8. CDR1 SGHAT and CDR2 FQNNGV come from the germline V gene. The CDR3 has 17 residues. CDR3 sequence (DNA): TGTGCCAGCAGCTTATACTCTAGCGGGATAGGCTACAATGAGCAGTTCTTC. This sequence encodes CASSLYSSGIGYNEQFF.

V and J are TRBV11-3 and TRBJ1-2; D may be TRBD1 (6 bases). The germline V and J ends were trimmed by 3 bases and 4 bases, with 9 bases remaining between them. CDR1 SGHNT and CDR2 YENEEA come from the germline V gene. This CDR3 is built from 13 residues. The CDR3 region is CASSLDRSYGYTF. The CDR3 DNA reads as TGTGCCAGCAGCTTGGACAGAAGCTATGGCTACACCTTC.

This clone was observed a few times. The chain couples TRBV19 to TRBJ1-2; unclear D gene. This CDR3 has 15 amino acids. CDR1 and CDR2 (germline): LNHDA, SQIVND (reference sequence). The V and J ends lost 3 bases and 5 bases respectively, with 16 bases between them. CDR3 loop: CASSILPSSVYGYTF. DNA of the CDR3: TGTGCCAGTAGTATCCTCCCATCAAGCGTTTATGGCTACACCTTC. The full variable domain, rest sourced from reference TRBV19 and TRBJ1-2, is DGGITQSPKYLFRKEGQNVTLSCEQNLNHDAMYWYRQDPGQGLRLIYYSQIVNDFQKGDIAEGYSVSREKKESFPLTVTSAQKNPTAFYLCASSILPSSVYGYTFGSGTRLTVV.

This clone was seen once. The CDR3 sequence is CASSWQINQPQHF. CDR3 nucleotide sequence: TGTGCCAGCAGTTGGCAGATCAATCAGCCCCAGCATTTT. The chain has TRBV28 and TRBJ1-5; D not resolved. This CDR3 is 13 amino acids long. The germline V gene encodes CDR1 MDHEN and CDR2 SYDVKM. With 4 bases removed from V and 3 bases from J, the gap between germline ends came to 7 bases.